This T cell receptor (beta chain) was sequenced in a study of T cell repertoires in cytomegalovirus infection. About the research overall: Public TCR beta signatures indicated both CMV infection and matching HLA type.

The CDR3 runs to 15 residues. Germline loops: CDR1 SGHTA, CDR2 FQGNSA. The V end was cut by 2 bases, the J end by 6 bases, with 13 bases between. Via MiXCR, TCRdb re-called the reads, giving one row per CDR3 protein. This table has 150,000 to 200,000 distinct CDR3 sequences, about a tenth appearing once. Findings and caveats of the study: Totalled public TCR beta family frequency picked out people who carried CMV plus the relevant HLA.

This clonotype was counted at least ten times. What it recognizes is unknown. The specimen sequenced was PBMCs. The chain has TRBV7-2 and TRBJ2-2; D gene unclear. The receptor's source is a human donor in good health (CMV status not recorded). Some clones in this sample may be carry-over from other donors' samples. In DNA, the CDR3 is TGTGCCAGCAGCTTAACGGCCCAGGCCCCCGGGGAGCTGTTTTTT. Residues: CASSLTAQAPGELFF.